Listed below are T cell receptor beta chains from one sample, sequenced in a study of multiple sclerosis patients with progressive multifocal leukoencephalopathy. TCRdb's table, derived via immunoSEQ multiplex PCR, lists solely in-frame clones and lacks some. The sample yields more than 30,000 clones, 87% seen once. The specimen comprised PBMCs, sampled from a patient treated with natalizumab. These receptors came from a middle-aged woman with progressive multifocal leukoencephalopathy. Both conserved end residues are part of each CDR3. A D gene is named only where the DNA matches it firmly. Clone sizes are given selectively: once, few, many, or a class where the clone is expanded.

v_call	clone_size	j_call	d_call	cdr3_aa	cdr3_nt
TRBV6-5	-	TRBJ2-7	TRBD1	CASSLGQGHYEQYF	TGTGCCAGCAGTTTGGGACAGGGGCACTACGAGCAGTACTTC
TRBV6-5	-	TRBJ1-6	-	CASSYQGHNSPLHF	TGTGCCAGCAGTTACCAGGGCCATAATTCACCCCTCCACTTT
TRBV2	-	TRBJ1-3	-	CASSENRLSSGNTIYF	TGTGCCAGCAGTGAAAACAGACTCAGCTCTGGAAACACCATATATTTT
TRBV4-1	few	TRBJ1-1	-	CASSYKTNTEAFF	TGCGCCAGCAGCTACAAAACGAACACTGAAGCTTTCTTT
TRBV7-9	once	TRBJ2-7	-	CASSSVSSYEQYF	TGTGCCAGCAGCTCGGTTAGCTCCTACGAGCAGTACTTC
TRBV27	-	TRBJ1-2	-	CASSRGGYGYTF	TGTGCCAGCAGCCGGGGGGGGTATGGCTACACCTTC
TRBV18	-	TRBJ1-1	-	CASSPRQGRNTEAFF	TGTGCCAGCTCACCACGGCAGGGGAGGAACACTGAAGCTTTCTTT
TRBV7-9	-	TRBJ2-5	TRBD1	CASSPWDRGGETQYF	TGTGCCAGCAGCCCCTGGGACAGGGGGGGAGAGACCCAGTACTTC
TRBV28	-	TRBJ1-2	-	CASTLPGWEDGYTF	TGTGCCAGCACTCTCCCAGGCTGGGAGGATGGCTACACCTTC
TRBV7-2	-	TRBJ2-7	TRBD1	CAIRDRGYEQYF	TGTGCGATCCGGGACAGGGGCTACGAGCAGTACTTC
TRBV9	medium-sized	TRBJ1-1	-	CASSVVSGVGAFF	TGTGCCAGCAGCGTAGTGTCCGGAGTCGGAGCTTTCTTT
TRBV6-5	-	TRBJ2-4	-	CASSWSGAKNIQYF	TGTGCCAGCAGTTGGTCCGGGGCCAAAAACATTCAGTACTTC
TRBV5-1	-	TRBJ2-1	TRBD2	CASSFSGRATEQFF	TGCGCCAGCAGCTTTAGCGGGAGGGCCACTGAGCAGTTCTTC
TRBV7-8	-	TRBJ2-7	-	CASSPRGRESYEQYF	TGTGCCAGCAGCCCGAGGGGCAGGGAAAGCTACGAGCAGTACTTC
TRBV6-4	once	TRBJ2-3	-	CASSDSPSTDTQYF	TGTGCCAGCAGTGACTCGCCGAGCACAGATACGCAGTATTTT
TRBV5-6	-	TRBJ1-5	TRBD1	CASSLFTGVSNQPQHF	TGTGCCAGCAGCCTCTTCACAGGGGTGAGCAATCAGCCCCAGCATTTT
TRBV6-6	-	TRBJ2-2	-	CASSYSGGQGVGELFF	TGTGCCAGCAGTTACTCAGGGGGTCAGGGAGTCGGGGAGCTGTTTTTT
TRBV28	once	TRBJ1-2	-	CASHEGRGYTF	TGTGCCAGCCACGAGGGCCGCGGCTACACCTTC
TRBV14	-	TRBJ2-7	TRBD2	CASSQGLVYEQYF	TGTGCCAGCAGCCAGGGACTAGTCTACGAGCAGTACTTC
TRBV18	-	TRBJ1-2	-	CASSPTTDHEGYTF	TGTGCCAGCTCACCTACGACGGACCATGAAGGCTACACCTTC
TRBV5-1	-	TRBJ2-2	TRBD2	CASSLGLAGVSFVGELFF	TGCGCCAGCAGCTTAGGGCTAGCGGGAGTATCTTTCGTCGGGGAGCTGTTTTTT
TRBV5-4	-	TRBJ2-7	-	CASRSWTASSYEQYF	TGTGCCAGCAGATCGTGGACGGCGAGCTCCTACGAGCAGTACTTC
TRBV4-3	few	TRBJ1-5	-	CASSQDFAGAGQPQHF	TGCGCCAGCAGCCAAGATTTCGCAGGGGCAGGTCAGCCCCAGCATTTT
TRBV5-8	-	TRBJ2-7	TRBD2	CASSQDPAGGYEQYF	TGTGCCAGCAGCCAAGATCCAGCGGGGGGGTACGAGCAGTACTTC
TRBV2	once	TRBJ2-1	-	CARSWGTGSDEQFF	TGTGCCAGGTCCTGGGGGACGGGCAGCGATGAGCAGTTCTTC
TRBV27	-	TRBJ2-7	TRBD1	CASSLGTGERYEQYF	TGTGCCAGCAGTTTAGGGACAGGGGAAAGGTACGAGCAGTACTTC
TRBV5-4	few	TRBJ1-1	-	CASSLRGGGTEAFF	TGTGCCAGCAGCTTGAGGGGCGGGGGGACTGAAGCTTTCTTT
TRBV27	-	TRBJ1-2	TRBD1	CASSTVGQGPNGYTF	TGTGCCAGCAGCACCGTAGGACAGGGCCCCAATGGCTACACCTTC
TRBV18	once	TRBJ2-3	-	CASSRSSVDTQYF	TGTGCCAGCTCACGGTCTAGCGTAGATACGCAGTATTTT